This T cell receptor (beta chain) was identified in a study of CD8 T cells in ankylosing spondylitis (dated by TCRdb to about 2017). For the wider study: To find TCR variants linked to disease, the study profiled T cell receptor beta repertoires in ankylosing spondylitis patients and healthy donors. In total, the full study cohort was made up of about 110 healthy donors and 25 to 30 ankylosing spondylitis patients. Peripheral blood samples were taken, and synovial fluid was additionally collected from ankylosing spondylitis patients. What the authors observed across the whole study: According to the report, matched synovial fluid samples from ankylosing spondylitis patients were significantly enriched for the disease-linked clones. Some of the motif variants had been reported before in the synovial fluid and blood of reactive arthritis patients, a finding that suggests common disease-initiation mechanisms. Blood from ankylosing spondylitis patients appeared to be characterized by a TCR beta motif made up of about 8 highly homologous amino acid variants. A CD8+ phenotype was shown by the disease-linked clones, which were found at relatively low frequencies in peripheral blood.

In the case of this clonotype: This receptor's antigen is unknown. No per-base quality is available; no much larger clone lies one base away.

Measured from the cysteine to the phenylalanine, the CDR3 is 16 residues long. Just the 48-base CDR3 DNA is kept, in frame starting at base 1. Per the germline V gene (reference sequence), LGHDT is the CDR1 and YNNKEL is the CDR2. Germline trimming: 5 bases from V, 0 bases from J; junction bases outside gene matches: 6. Reads for this sample came from an Illumina HiSeq 2500. Quantitative 5'-RACE with molecular barcodes was used to prepare TCR beta libraries. On the study's bioinformatics: To identify disease-linked TCR variants, a new computational method was used, one built on a probabilistic model of VDJ rearrangement. The raw public data were reprocessed by TCRdb itself: fastp quality trimming at Q25, MiXCR clonotype calling, in-frame beta chains only. Merged by CDR3 protein, the rows form single entries marked with the most common genes and DNA. Here the V and J calls rest on TCRdb's processing, not on the authors' analysis. For this sample the table gives 150,000 to 250,000 distinct CDR3 sequences, of which around 13% were detected only once. Of the sample, 15% to 20% falls within the top ten clones.

The source is a male donor with ankylosing spondylitis or in good health (not recorded which). The chain is encoded by TRBV3-1 joined to TRBJ2-1; the central 8 bases match TRBD2. The sequencing input was blood, either unsorted or a sorted T cell fraction (not recorded which). CDR3 loop: CASSISGASSYNEQFF. The DNA sequence is as follows: TGTGCCAGCAGCATTAGCGGGGCAAGCTCCTACAATGAGCAGTTCTTC.